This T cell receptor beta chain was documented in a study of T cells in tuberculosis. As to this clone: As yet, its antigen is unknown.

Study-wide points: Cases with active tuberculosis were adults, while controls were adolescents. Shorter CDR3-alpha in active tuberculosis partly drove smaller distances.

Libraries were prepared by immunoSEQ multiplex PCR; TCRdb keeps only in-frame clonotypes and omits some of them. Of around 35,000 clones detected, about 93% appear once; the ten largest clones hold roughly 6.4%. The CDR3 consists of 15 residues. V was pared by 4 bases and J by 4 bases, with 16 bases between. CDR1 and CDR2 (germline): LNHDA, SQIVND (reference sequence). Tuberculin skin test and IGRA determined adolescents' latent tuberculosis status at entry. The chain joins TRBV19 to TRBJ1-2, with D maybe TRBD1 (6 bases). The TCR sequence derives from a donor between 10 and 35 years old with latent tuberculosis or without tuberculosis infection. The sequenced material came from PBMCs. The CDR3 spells CASSTQIDRIYGYTF. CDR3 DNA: TGTGCCAGTAGTACACAAATCGACAGGATCTATGGCTACACCTTC.